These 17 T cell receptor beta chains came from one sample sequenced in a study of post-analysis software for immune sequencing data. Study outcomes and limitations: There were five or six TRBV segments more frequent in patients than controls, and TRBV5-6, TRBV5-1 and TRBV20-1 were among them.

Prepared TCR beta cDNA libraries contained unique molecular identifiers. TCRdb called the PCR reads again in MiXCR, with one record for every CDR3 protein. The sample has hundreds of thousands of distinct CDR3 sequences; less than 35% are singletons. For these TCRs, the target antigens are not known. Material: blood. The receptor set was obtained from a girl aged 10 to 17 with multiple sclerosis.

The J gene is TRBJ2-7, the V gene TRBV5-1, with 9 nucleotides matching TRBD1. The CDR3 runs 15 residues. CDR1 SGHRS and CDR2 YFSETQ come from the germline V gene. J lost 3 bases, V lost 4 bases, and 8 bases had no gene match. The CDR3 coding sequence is TGCGCCAGCAGCCCGACAGGGGGTAATGTCTACGAGCAGTACTTC. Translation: CASSPTGGNVYEQYF.

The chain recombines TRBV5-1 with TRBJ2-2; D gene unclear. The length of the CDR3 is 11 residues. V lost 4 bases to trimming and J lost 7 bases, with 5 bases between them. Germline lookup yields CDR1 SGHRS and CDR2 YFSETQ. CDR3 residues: CASSPSGELFF. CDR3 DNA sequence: TGCGCCAGCAGCCCCAGCGGGGAGCTGTTTTTT. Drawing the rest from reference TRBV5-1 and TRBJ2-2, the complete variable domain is KAGVTQTPRYLIKTRGQQVTLSCSPISGHRSVSWYQQTPGQGLQFLFEYFSETQRNKGNFPGRFSGRQFSNSRSEMNVSTLELGDSALYLCASSPSGELFFGEGSRLTVL.

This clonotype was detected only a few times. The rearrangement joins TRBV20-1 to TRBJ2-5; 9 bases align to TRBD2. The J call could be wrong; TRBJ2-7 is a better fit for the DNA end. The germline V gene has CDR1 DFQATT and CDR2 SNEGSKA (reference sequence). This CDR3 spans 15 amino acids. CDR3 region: CSARPGLAVSSEQYF. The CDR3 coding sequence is TGCAGTGCTAGACCGGGACTAGCAGTATCCAGCGAGCAGTACTTC.

CDR3 bases: TGTGCCAGCAGTGGAGTGATTGGGACTGGGGAGTACTTC. Residues: CASSGVIGTGEYF. The chain is built from TRBV6-1 and TRBJ2-7; tentatively, D is TRBD2 (6 bases). Looked up from germline, CDR1 is MNHNS and CDR2 is SASEGT. Trimming removed 4 bases at V and 11 bases at J, with 18 bases between. This CDR3 region has 13 residues.

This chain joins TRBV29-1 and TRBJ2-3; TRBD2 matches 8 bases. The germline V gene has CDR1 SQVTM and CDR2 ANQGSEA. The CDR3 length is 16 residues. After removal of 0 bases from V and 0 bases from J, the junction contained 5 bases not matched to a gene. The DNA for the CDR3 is TGCAGCGTTGAAGATCGCCGCGGGGGGAGCACAGATACGCAGTATTTT. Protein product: CSVEDRRGGSTDTQYF.

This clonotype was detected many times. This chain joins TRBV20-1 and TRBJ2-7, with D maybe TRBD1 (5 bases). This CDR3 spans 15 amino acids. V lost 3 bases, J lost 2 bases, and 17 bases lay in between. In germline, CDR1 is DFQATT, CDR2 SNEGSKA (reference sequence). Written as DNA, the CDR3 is TGCAGTGCTAGCTACAGGAGTAGCTCCACCTACGAGCAGTACTTC. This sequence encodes CSASYRSSSTYEQYF.

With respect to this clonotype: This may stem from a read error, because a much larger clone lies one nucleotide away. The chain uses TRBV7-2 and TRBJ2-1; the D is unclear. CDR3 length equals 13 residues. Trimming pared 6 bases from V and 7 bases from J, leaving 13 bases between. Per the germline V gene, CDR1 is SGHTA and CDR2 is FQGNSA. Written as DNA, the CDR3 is TGTGCCAGCAGTCATAACGACCGGAATGAGCAGTTCTTC. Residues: CASSHNDRNEQFF.

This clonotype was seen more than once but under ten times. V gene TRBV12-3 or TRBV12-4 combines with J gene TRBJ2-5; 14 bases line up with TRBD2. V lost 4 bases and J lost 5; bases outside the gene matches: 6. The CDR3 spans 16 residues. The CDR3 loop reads CASSSGTSGSWETQYF. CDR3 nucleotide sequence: TGTGCCAGCAGTTCCGGGACTAGCGGGAGTTGGGAGACCCAGTACTTC.

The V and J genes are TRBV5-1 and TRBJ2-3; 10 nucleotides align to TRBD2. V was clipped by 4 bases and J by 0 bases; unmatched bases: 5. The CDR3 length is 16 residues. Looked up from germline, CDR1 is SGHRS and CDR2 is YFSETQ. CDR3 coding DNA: TGCGCCAGCAGCGGGGGACTAGCGTACAGCACAGATACGCAGTATTTT. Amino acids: CASSGGLAYSTDTQYF.

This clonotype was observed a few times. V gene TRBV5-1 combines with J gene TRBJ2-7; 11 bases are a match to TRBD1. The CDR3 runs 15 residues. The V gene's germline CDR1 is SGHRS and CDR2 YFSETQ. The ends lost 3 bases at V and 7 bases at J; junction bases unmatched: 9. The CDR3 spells CASSSPGTGGVEQYF. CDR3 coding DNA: TGCGCCAGCAGCTCCCCCGGGACAGGGGGGGTTGAGCAGTACTTC.

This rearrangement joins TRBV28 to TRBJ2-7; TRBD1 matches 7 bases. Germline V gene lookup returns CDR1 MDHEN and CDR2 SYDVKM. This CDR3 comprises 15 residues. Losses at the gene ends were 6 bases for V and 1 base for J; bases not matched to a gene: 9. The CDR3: CASSPPPGQSYEQYF. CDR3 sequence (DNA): TGTGCCAGCAGCCCCCCCCCGGGACAGTCCTACGAGCAGTACTTC.

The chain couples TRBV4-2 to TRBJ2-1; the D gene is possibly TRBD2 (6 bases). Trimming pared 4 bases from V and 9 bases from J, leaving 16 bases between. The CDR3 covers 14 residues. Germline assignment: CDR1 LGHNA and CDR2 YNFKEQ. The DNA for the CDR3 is TGTGCCAGCAGCCCGGGACTGGCTATAACTGAGCAGTTCTTC. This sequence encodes CASSPGLAITEQFF.

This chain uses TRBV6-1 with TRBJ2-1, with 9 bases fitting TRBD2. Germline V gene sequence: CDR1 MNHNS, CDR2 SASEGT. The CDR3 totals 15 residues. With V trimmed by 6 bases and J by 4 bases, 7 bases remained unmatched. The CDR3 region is CASRTGLARYNEQFF. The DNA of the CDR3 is TGTGCCAGCAGGACCGGACTAGCGCGATACAATGAGCAGTTCTTC.

The CDR3 region is CASRGTPAGGYTF. CDR3 nucleotide sequence: TGTGCCAGCAGAGGGACTCCGGCGGGCGGCTACACCTTC. V is TRBV12-3 or TRBV12-4 and J is TRBJ1-2; the D gene is possibly TRBD1 (5 bases). V gave up 6 bases and J gave up 8 bases, with 16 bases separating them. This CDR3 is 13 amino acids long.

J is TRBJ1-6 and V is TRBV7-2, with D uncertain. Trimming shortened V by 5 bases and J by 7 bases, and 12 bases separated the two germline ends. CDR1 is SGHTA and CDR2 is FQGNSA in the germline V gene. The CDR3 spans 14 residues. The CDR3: CASSRDIGNSPLHF. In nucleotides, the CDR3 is TGTGCCAGCAGCCGCGACATTGGGAATTCACCCCTCCACTTT.

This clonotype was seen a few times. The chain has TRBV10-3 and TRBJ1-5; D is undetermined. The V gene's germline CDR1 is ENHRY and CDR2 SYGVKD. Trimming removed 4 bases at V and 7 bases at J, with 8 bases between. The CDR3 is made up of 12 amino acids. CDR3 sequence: CAISGTGQPQHF. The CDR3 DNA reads TGTGCCATCAGTGGGACGGGGCAGCCCCAGCATTTT.

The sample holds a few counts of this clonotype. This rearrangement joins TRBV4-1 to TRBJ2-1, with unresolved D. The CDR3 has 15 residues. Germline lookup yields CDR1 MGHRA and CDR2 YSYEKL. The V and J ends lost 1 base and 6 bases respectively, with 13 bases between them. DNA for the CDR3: TGCGCCAGCAGCCAAGGTCTTCTAAGGAGCAATGAGCAGTTCTTC. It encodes CASSQGLLRSNEQFF.